These T cell receptor beta chains were read from a single sample in a study of early T cells in non-severe SARS-CoV-2 infection. TCRdb called the 5' RACE reads again in MiXCR, with one record for every CDR3 protein. The table includes around 67,000 distinct CDR3 sequences, roughly 12% detected once. The sequenced sample consisted of whole blood. These receptors came from an adult who was a healthcare worker with PCR-confirmed SARS-CoV-2 infection or an uninfected control (not recorded which). Both conserved end residues are part of each CDR3. Each record gives: CDR3 protein, CDR3 DNA, V gene, clone size, J gene, D gene. A D gene is named only where the DNA matches it firmly. Size is omitted from some rows. Given values are once, few, many or a class for expanded clones.

CSVPRDRHQETQYF TGCAGCGTACCCCGGGACAGACATCAAGAGACCCAGTACTTC TRBV29-1 few TRBJ2-5 TRBD1
CATSDWVNSGANVLTF TGTGCCACCAGTGATTGGGTGAACTCTGGGGCCAACGTCCTGACTTTC TRBV24-1 many TRBJ2-6 -
CASTRLSGQSTGELFF TGTGCCAGCACCCGACTTTCCGGACAGAGCACCGGGGAGCTGTTTTTT TRBV5-4 many TRBJ2-2 -
CASSMDNTDTQYF TGCGCCAGCAGCATGGACAACACAGATACGCAGTATTTT TRBV5-1 - TRBJ2-3 -
CASKEGNYGYTF TGTGCCAGCAAAGAGGGCAACTATGGCTACACCTTC TRBV12-3/TRBV12-4 few TRBJ1-2 -
CASSGAPGETQYF TGCGCCAGCAGTGGGGCGCCGGGAGAGACCCAGTACTTC TRBV5-1 - TRBJ2-5 -
CASSQVADTQYF TGTGCCAGCAGCCAAGTAGCAGATACGCAGTATTTT TRBV6-2/TRBV6-3 - TRBJ2-3 -
CASSEIGTGRGTEAFF TGTGCCAGCAGTGAAATTGGGACCGGCAGGGGGACTGAAGCTTTCTTT TRBV2 many TRBJ1-1 TRBD1
CASSLADGLAKNIQYF TGCGCCAGCAGCTTGGCCGACGGGCTAGCCAAAAACATTCAGTACTTC TRBV5-1 few TRBJ2-4 -
CASRYSGFGNTIYF TGTGCCAGCAGATACTCAGGTTTCGGAAACACCATATATTTT TRBV6-6 - TRBJ1-3 -
CASSGQGLLDEQFF TGTGCCAGCAGCGGACAGGGGCTTTTGGATGAGCAGTTCTTC TRBV7-8 - TRBJ2-1 TRBD1
CASSQLLGTGVYEQYF TGTGCCAGCAGCCAACTCCTGGGGACAGGGGTCTACGAGCAGTACTTC TRBV27 few TRBJ2-7 TRBD1
CASEVGGADTQYF TGTGCCAGCGAGGTTGGGGGGGCAGATACGCAGTATTTT TRBV2 - TRBJ2-3 TRBD2
CASSLVVEPYNSPLHF TGTGCCAGCAGCTTAGTGGTGGAGCCCTATAATTCACCCCTCCACTTT TRBV7-6 once TRBJ1-6 -
CASSLSDGRIYNEQFF TGTGCCAGCAGCTTAAGCGACGGGAGAATCTACAATGAGCAGTTCTTC TRBV5-5 many TRBJ2-1 -
CASSLYAPNTEAFF TGCGCCAGCAGCTTGTACGCACCGAACACTGAAGCTTTCTTT TRBV5-1 - TRBJ1-1 -
CASTAGQGPGVGYTF TGTGCCAGCACCGCGGGACAGGGGCCTGGTGTGGGCTACACCTTC TRBV6-6 many TRBJ1-2 TRBD1
CAISQTTGELFF TGTGCCATCAGTCAGACCACCGGGGAGCTGTTTTTT TRBV10-3 few TRBJ2-2 -
CSAHPGGNQPQHF TGCAGTGCTCATCCGGGAGGGAATCAGCCCCAGCATTTT TRBV20-1 - TRBJ1-5 -
CASTPGLAVVYEQYF TGTGCCAGCACCCCGGGACTAGCGGTAGTCTACGAGCAGTACTTC TRBV12-3/TRBV12-4 many TRBJ2-7 TRBD2
CASSESAGGMVDTQYF TGTGCCAGCAGTGAATCGGCGGGGGGTATGGTAGATACGCAGTATTTT TRBV6-1 few TRBJ2-3 TRBD2
CASSQGSGVFYEQYF TGCGCCAGCAGCCAAGGGTCAGGGGTGTTCTACGAGCAGTACTTC TRBV4-1 - TRBJ2-7 -
CASSLQGAITDTQYF TGTGCCAGCAGCTTACAGGGGGCTATCACAGATACGCAGTATTTT TRBV9 many TRBJ2-3 TRBD1
CSAFGMGREGYTF TGCAGCGCCTTCGGAATGGGCAGGGAAGGCTACACCTTC TRBV29-1 few TRBJ1-2 -
CASRSRAGSSYEQYF TGTGCCAGCAGGTCCAGAGCGGGAAGCTCCTACGAGCAGTACTTC TRBV2 many TRBJ2-7 TRBD2
CASSFTHTQYF TGCGCCAGCAGCTTCACACATACGCAGTATTTT TRBV5-1 many TRBJ2-3 -
CAISPLTGNTQYF TGTGCCATCAGTCCCCTTACAGGGAACACGCAGTATTTT TRBV10-3 many TRBJ2-3 -